One sample yielded the 24 T cell receptor beta chains listed below, sequenced in a study of human T cells and chemical hapten exposure. TCRdb passed the RACE reads through MiXCR, listing each CDR3 protein once. Of tens of thousands of distinct CDR3 sequences listed, 32% are singletons. As for time point: patch test 1, 2 weeks after DPC sensitization. Treatment given: therapeutic diphenylcyclopropenone sensitization with weekly scalp DPC. The starting material was whole blood, obtained in connection with sensitization to the hapten diphenylcyclopropenone (DPC). Receptors originate from a middle-aged man with alopecia areata. Some clones in this sample may be carry-over from other donors' samples.

The V gene is TRBV28, the J gene TRBJ2-6; either TRBD1 or TRBD2 may supply D (6 bases each). CDR3 length: 13 amino acids. The ends were cut back, 6 bases at V and 4 bases at J, with 7 bases in the middle. CDR1 is MDHEN and CDR2 is SYDVKM in the germline V gene. The CDR3 DNA reads TGTGCCAGCAGGGGGGGCGGGGCCAACGTCCTGACTTTC. Translating gives CASRGGGANVLTF.

The chain employs TRBV12-3 or TRBV12-4 and TRBJ1-3, with D perhaps TRBD1 (5 bases). V shed 6 bases and J shed 4 bases, with 13 bases lying between them. The CDR3 consists of 14 residues. The CDR3 bases are TGTGCCAGCAGGCCATTTGGGGCAGGAAACACCATATATTTT. It specifies CASRPFGAGNTIYF.

The V call is TRBV14, the J call TRBJ1-2; no reliable D call. CDR1 is SGHDN, CDR2 FVKESK, per germline. V shed 0 bases and J shed 8 bases, with 16 bases lying between them. The CDR3 totals 15 residues. The CDR3 region is CASSQDRRYLKGYTF. The CDR3 region has the DNA TGTGCCAGCAGCCAAGACCGTCGGTATCTAAAGGGCTACACCTTC.

This sequence joins TRBV18 and TRBJ2-4; no clear D. V was trimmed by 3 bases and J by 6 bases, leaving 9 bases between them. CDR3 size: 13 residues. CDR1 and CDR2 (germline): KGHSH, LQKENI. As DNA, the CDR3 is TGTGCCAGCTCACCGGATATGATAAACATTCAGTACTTC. Residues: CASSPDMINIQYF.

CDR3 nucleotide sequence: TGTGCCAGCAGCCAAGAAGATCAGCCCCAGCATTTT. The encoded protein is CASSQEDQPQHF. The chain links TRBV4-2 to TRBJ1-5; D not resolved. The length of the CDR3 is 12 residues. Trimming removed 0 bases at V and 5 bases at J, with 2 bases between. Germline V gene lookup returns CDR1 LGHNA and CDR2 YNFKEQ.

This chain joins TRBV4-1 and TRBJ1-1, with D uncertain. CDR3 length equals 15 residues. Germline CDR1 MGHRA, CDR2 YSYEKL. Trimming shortened V by 0 bases and J by 0 bases, and 8 bases separated the two germline ends. CDR3 in amino acids: CASSQERFMNTEAFF. For the CDR3, the DNA is TGCGCCAGCAGCCAAGAAAGGTTCATGAACACTGAAGCTTTCTTT.

V usage is TRBV28 and J usage is TRBJ1-5, with D possibly being TRBD1 (6 bases). Looked up from germline, CDR1 is MDHEN and CDR2 is SYDVKM. This CDR3 region has 16 residues. V gave up 3 bases and J gave up 5 bases, with 17 bases separating them. The chain's CDR3 is CASSLLSRGSDQPQHF. Here the CDR3 DNA reads TGTGCCAGCAGTTTGTTATCGAGGGGGTCGGATCAGCCCCAGCATTTT. Based on the CDR3 plus reference TRBV28 and TRBJ1-5, the full variable domain is DVKVTQSSRYLVKRTGEKVFLECVQDMDHENMFWYRQDPGLGLRLIYFSYDVKMKEKGDIPEGYSVSREKKERFSLILESASTNQTSMYLCASSLLSRGSDQPQHFGDGTRLSIL.

This chain joins TRBV19 and TRBJ2-2, with D perhaps TRBD1 (6 bases). The CDR3 consists of 14 residues. Trimming took 6 bases from V and 2 from J, leaving 10 bases between them. Germline CDR1 LNHDA, CDR2 SQIVND (reference sequence). CDR3 sequence (DNA): TGTGCCAGTAGCACAGGGCCTAACACCGGGGAGCTGTTTTTT. It encodes CASSTGPNTGELFF.

The CDR3 sequence: CSASRTSVYNEQFF. In DNA, the CDR3 is TGCAGTGCTTCCCGGACTAGCGTGTACAATGAGCAGTTCTTC. The chain uses TRBV20-1 and TRBJ2-1, with 9 bases that match TRBD2. This CDR3 spans 14 amino acids. Losses at the gene ends were 5 bases for V and 4 bases for J; bases not matched to a gene: 6. Germline CDR1 DFQATT, CDR2 SNEGSKA (reference sequence).

This clonotype occurred a few times. The J gene is TRBJ2-7, the V gene TRBV6-1; D not resolved. Trimming shortened V by 3 bases and J by 2 bases, and 14 bases separated the two germline ends. Germline values: CDR1 MNHNS, CDR2 SASEGT. This CDR3 comprises 15 residues. CDR3 residues: CASSDPGRQTYEQYF. The CDR3 coding sequence is TGTGCCAGCAGTGACCCCGGCAGGCAGACCTACGAGCAGTACTTC.

The chain recombines TRBV20-1 with TRBJ2-3, with 10 bases aligning to TRBD2. The CDR3 extends over 18 amino acids. Germline V gene sequence: CDR1 DFQATT, CDR2 SNEGSKA (reference sequence). Losses at the gene ends were 1 base for V and 2 bases for J; bases not matched to a gene: 12. The CDR3 here is CSARGAGILAGFTDTQYF. The CDR3 nucleotides read TGCAGTGCTAGAGGTGCCGGAATACTAGCGGGATTCACAGATACGCAGTATTTT.

This clonotype has just a few counts. V is TRBV14 and J is TRBJ2-1, with D hard to call. Germline CDR1 reads SGHDN; CDR2 reads FVKESK. V lost 2 bases and J 7 bases, leaving 21 bases between the germline ends. The CDR3 consists of 17 residues. The CDR3 reads CASSQNAGLERRNEQFF. The CDR3 bases are TGTGCCAGCAGCCAAAACGCCGGCCTAGAGCGAAGGAATGAGCAGTTCTTC.

In DNA form, the CDR3 reads TGCAGTGCTAGAGGTCTGGGACTACCCTACAATGAGCAGTTCTTC. The encoded protein is CSARGLGLPYNEQFF. The V gene is TRBV20-1, the J gene TRBJ2-1; TRBD2 matches 7 bases. The CDR3 contains 15 residues. Trimming removed 1 base from V and 2 bases from J; junction bases left unmatched: 5. The germline V gene has CDR1 DFQATT and CDR2 SNEGSKA (reference sequence).

The rearrangement joins TRBV11-2 to TRBJ2-6; D is uncertain. CDR1 is SGHAT, CDR2 FQNNGV, per germline. The germline V and J ends were trimmed by 1 base and 0 bases, with 1 base remaining between them. CDR3 length: 14 residues. This CDR3 is CASSLVSGANVLTF. In DNA, the CDR3 is TGTGCCAGCAGCTTAGTCTCTGGGGCCAACGTCCTGACTTTC.

This clonotype appeared a few times. This sequence joins TRBV27 and TRBJ2-2; the D is unclear. There are 13 residues in the CDR3. The germline V gene has CDR1 MNHEY and CDR2 SMNVEV (reference sequence). Trimming shortened V by 5 bases and J by 0 bases, and 4 bases separated the two germline ends. CDR3 sequence (DNA): TGTGCCAGCAGTGCCGCGAACACCGGGGAGCTGTTTTTT. Its protein product is CASSAANTGELFF.

The chain links TRBV12-3 or TRBV12-4 to TRBJ1-1; TRBD1 might be the D (6 bases). V was trimmed by 7 bases and J by 0 bases, leaving 12 bases between them. CDR3 size: 14 residues. CDR3 amino acids: CASTRQEMNTEAFF. Written as DNA, the CDR3 is TGTGCCAGCACCCGACAGGAAATGAACACTGAAGCTTTCTTT.

This clonotype was recorded many times. The CDR3 DNA reads TGTGCCAGCAGTAGGGACTCAGCGGACAATGAGCAGTTCTTC. Translation gives CASSRDSADNEQFF. The gene calls are TRBV4-2 and TRBJ2-1, with a possible D match to TRBD2 (6 bases). Germline CDR1 and CDR2: LGHNA and YNFKEQ. V was clipped by 6 bases and J by 5 bases, with 14 bases between them. The CDR3 consists of 14 residues.

This clonotype came up a few times. The chain couples TRBV27 to TRBJ2-6; weak D call: TRBD1 (6 bases). V was pared by 6 bases and J by 2 bases, with 20 bases between. Germline CDR1 and CDR2: MNHEY and SMNVEV (reference sequence). The length of the CDR3 is 18 residues. CDR3 amino acids: CASSRLGAGYAGANVLTF. CDR3 in DNA: TGTGCCAGCAGCCGTCTGGGGGCAGGGTACGCTGGGGCCAACGTCCTGACTTTC.

There are a few counts of this clonotype. The rearrangement uses TRBV19 and TRBJ2-7, with 8 bases identical to TRBD1. V lost 7 bases, J lost 0 bases, and 8 bases stayed unmatched. The CDR3 is 15 residues long. Germline-derived CDR1 and CDR2 are LNHDA and SQIVND (reference sequence). The CDR3 DNA reads TGTGCCAGTACCCCCGGGACAGGCGTCTCCTACGAGCAGTACTTC. Protein sequence: CASTPGTGVSYEQYF.

This chain joins TRBV24-1 and TRBJ2-5, with D uncertain. V was trimmed by 4 bases and J by 5 bases, leaving 16 bases between them. Germline CDR1 and CDR2: KGHDR and SFDVKD. This CDR3 comprises 15 residues. CDR3 loop: CATSEPRPIPETQYF. In nucleotides, the CDR3 is TGTGCCACCAGTGAACCCCGACCGATCCCTGAGACCCAGTACTTC.

This clonotype was counted between two and nine times. The chain recombines TRBV12-3 or TRBV12-4 with TRBJ1-6, with TRBD1 identical over 7 bases. CDR3 size: 13 residues. V trimming: 5 bases; J trimming: 10 bases; junction bases outside the gene matches: 5. The CDR3 DNA is TGTGCCAGCAGTCTAGACAGGGACTCACCCCTCCACTTT. It translates to CASSLDRDSPLHF.

This clonotype appeared a few times. The rearrangement links TRBV20-1 to TRBJ1-3; perhaps TRBD1 as D (6 bases). CDR1 is DFQATT and CDR2 is SNEGSKA in the germline V gene (reference sequence). This CDR3 comprises 17 residues. Trimming stripped 3 bases from V and 0 bases from J, with 18 bases between. The CDR3 DNA reads as TGCAGTGCTAGTCCCCGGGGAGGACAGAACTCTGGAAACACCATATATTTT. Its translation: CSASPRGGQNSGNTIYF.

This clonotype has just a few counts. The V and J genes are TRBV20-1 and TRBJ1-2; weak D call: TRBD1 (5 bases). The CDR3 loop spans 13 amino acids. Germline assignment: CDR1 DFQATT and CDR2 SNEGSKA (reference sequence). V was clipped by 6 bases and J by 4 bases, with 15 bases between them. CDR3 in amino acids: CSAAPGRTYGYTF. Here the CDR3 DNA reads TGCAGTGCCGCGCCGGGACGTACCTATGGCTACACCTTC.

The chain joins TRBV4-1 to TRBJ2-7, with D tentatively TRBD1 or TRBD2 (6 bases each). The CDR3 loop spans 15 amino acids. CDR1 and CDR2 from the germline V gene are MGHRA and YSYEKL. V lost 0 bases and J 3 bases, leaving 12 bases between the germline ends. The CDR3 here is CASSQDDGGYYEQYF. The CDR3 DNA follows: TGCGCCAGCAGCCAAGATGACGGGGGCTACTACGAGCAGTACTTC.